A single TCR beta chain is shown here with its context. Its cognate antigen is unknown. This sample is part of a study of yellow fever vaccine responses in identical twins. Regarding the study as a whole: The T cell response to vaccination in identical twins was reportedly partly convergent and partly personalized.

MiXCR was run by TCRdb on the RT-PCR reads, yielding one entry per CDR3 protein. The sample lists tens of thousands of distinct CDR3 sequences, around four fifths occurring once. V shed 5 bases, J shed 2 bases, and the junction held 3 bases outside the gene matches. Germline assignment: CDR1 SQVTM and CDR2 ANQGSEA. The CDR3 consists of 13 residues. This clonotype was sampled from a woman between 18 and 30 years old who received the yellow fever vaccine. The chain combines TRBV29-1 with TRBJ2-3; TRBD1 matches 8 bases. Sequenced material: T cells from blood (PBMCs), unsorted or a sorted subset (not recorded which), taken before or after yellow fever vaccination (not recorded which). CDR3 in amino acids: CSVRQGNTDTQYF. For the CDR3, the DNA is TGCAGCGTTCGACAGGGGAACACAGATACGCAGTATTTT.